The rows below give T cell receptor beta chains drawn from one sample of a study of cytomegalovirus exposure and HLA in healthy donors. Generated by immunoSEQ multiplex PCR, the TCRdb table keeps only in-frame clones and is missing some. The table has about 82,000 clones, 55% to 65% seen once. The sample taken for sequencing was PBMCs. The receptors were gathered from a woman aged 40 to 50 in good health and CMV-seropositive. Each CDR3 is given with its conserved first and last residue. D genes are given only for firm matches. Expanded clones get a size class; other rows say once, few or many, or leave the size out.

>NA|TRBJ1-2|TRBV28|NA
TGTGCCAGCAGTTTAGGGTCCGGACAGCGTTACTATGGCTACACCTTC
CASSLGSGQRYYGYTF
>NA|TRBJ1-2|TRBV27|NA
TGTGCCAGCAGCACAGGGCGATATGGCTACACCTTC
CASSTGRYGYTF
>TRBD1|TRBJ2-7|TRBV28|NA
TGTGCCAGCAGTTTATCGGGACAGGGTGTTGGGTCTTTCGAGCAGTACTTC
CASSLSGQGVGSFEQYF
>TRBD2|TRBJ2-5|TRBV28|NA
TGTGCCAGCAGTTACCTCGGGAACACGGGGGGAGAGACCCAGTACTTC
CASSYLGNTGGETQYF
>NA|TRBJ1-3|TRBV6-5|once
TGTGCCAGCAGTTATGACGCGAGGAGCACTGGAAACACCATATATTTT
CASSYDARSTGNTIYF
>TRBD2|TRBJ2-5|TRBV7-2|NA
TGTGCCAGCAGCGAGCGGGGGCAAGAGACCCAGTACTTC
CASSERGQETQYF
>TRBD1|TRBJ1-3|TRBV10-2|few
TGCGCCAGCAGGGGGGACAGCAACACCATATATTTT
CASRGDSNTIYF
>NA|TRBJ1-1|TRBV4-1|NA
TGCGCCAGCAGCCTAGACCTTGGGCGACTGAACACTGAAGCTTTCTTT
CASSLDLGRLNTEAFF
>NA|TRBJ2-7|TRBV18|NA
TGTGCCAGCTCACCAACAGGGCGCGAGCAGTACTTC
CASSPTGREQYF
>NA|TRBJ2-7|TRBV10-3|few
TGTGCCACAACCGTGGCAGGGGAAGCCTACGAGCAGTACTTC
CATTVAGEAYEQYF
>NA|TRBJ1-2|TRBV1|NA
TGCACCAGCCACCTTCGGCTACCTACCGGGACAGGGGTCTCAAACTATGGCTACACCTTC
CTSHLRLPTGTGVSNYGYTF
>NA|TRBJ1-2|TRBV6-5|few
TGTGCCAGCAGTTACGGTGCCAATGGCAACTATGGCTACACCTTC
CASSYGANGNYGYTF
>TRBD1|TRBJ2-7|TRBV28|NA
TGTGCCAGCAGGATGGGACAGGGGATAGGCGAGCAGTACTTC
CASRMGQGIGEQYF
>TRBD2|TRBJ2-1|TRBV4-2|NA
TGTGCCAGCAGCCAAGCGGTGGGACTAGTAGGCAATGAGCAGTTCTTC
CASSQAVGLVGNEQFF
>NA|TRBJ1-1|TRBV6-5|NA
TGTGCCAGCAGTTACTCGTGGGGGGGTCGGGAAGCTTTCTTT
CASSYSWGGREAFF
>TRBD1|TRBJ1-1|TRBV5-1|NA
TGCGCCAGCAGCACCTACAGGGGCGGTACTGAAGCTTTCTTT
CASSTYRGGTEAFF
>TRBD1|TRBJ1-1|TRBV7-9|NA
TGTGCCAGCAGCCTTGGACAGGTTGAAGCTTTCTTT
CASSLGQVEAFF
>NA|TRBJ2-3|TRBV4-1|NA
TGCGCCAGCAGCCAAGCTGCGGGATACACAGATACGCAGTATTTT
CASSQAAGYTDTQYF
>NA|TRBJ2-7|TRBV19|NA
TGTGCCAGTAGTACCCGGGGAAACGAGCAGTACTTC
CASSTRGNEQYF
>TRBD1|TRBJ2-7|TRBV19|medium-sized
TGTGCCAGTAGTCGGACAGGGCCCTCCTACGAGCAGTACTTC
CASSRTGPSYEQYF
>NA|TRBJ2-7|TRBV9|NA
TGTGCCAGCAGCGTATCGACTAGTCTCTCCTACGAGCAGTACTTC
CASSVSTSLSYEQYF
>NA|TRBJ2-7|TRBV5-1|once
TGCGCCAGCAGCGCGGAAGCCGGAGGGGGCCTCTACGAGCAGTACTTC
CASSAEAGGGLYEQYF
>NA|TRBJ2-7|TRBV7-2|few
TGTGCCAGCAGCTTAGACCGCGTAACAGGGCAGCAGTACTTC
CASSLDRVTGQQYF
>TRBD1|TRBJ2-7|TRBV28|once
TGTGCCAGCAGTTCCTACCTTGGGGGAGACAGGGCCTCCTACGAGCAGTACTTC
CASSSYLGGDRASYEQYF
>NA|TRBJ2-1|TRBV9|NA
TGTGCCAGCAGCGTAGACAGGGGGGGATACAATGAGCAGTTCTTC
CASSVDRGGYNEQFF
>NA|TRBJ2-7|TRBV11-2|once
TGTGCCAGCAGTTCTCCGGGAGCCTACGAGCAGTACTTC
CASSSPGAYEQYF
>NA|TRBJ2-5|TRBV5-1|NA
TGCGCCAGCGCCGAGGGGGTTCAAGAGACCCAGTACTTC
CASAEGVQETQYF
>TRBD1|TRBJ1-5|TRBV18|NA
TGTGCCAGCTCACCCGGGACAGGCCGGCTCGACCATCAGCCCCAGCATTTT
CASSPGTGRLDHQPQHF
>NA|TRBJ2-2|TRBV29-1|NA
TGCAGCGTCAGACAGGGACTCAACACCGGGGAGCTGTTTTTT
CSVRQGLNTGELFF
>TRBD1|TRBJ1-1|TRBV29-1|few
TGCAGCGTTACGACAGGGGTGAACACTGAAGCTTTCTTT
CSVTTGVNTEAFF
>NA|TRBJ1-2|TRBV19|NA
TGTGCCAGGGAGGGGTTCGGGAACTATGGCTACACCTTC
CAREGFGNYGYTF
>TRBD1|TRBJ2-2|TRBV4-3|NA
TGCGCCAGCAGCCAAGGCAGGCGGACAGGGTCCCCCGGGGAGCTGTTTTTT
CASSQGRRTGSPGELFF
>TRBD1|TRBJ1-1|TRBV19|NA
TGTGCCAGTAGTAGCACGAACAGGGGCCTGAACACTGAAGCTTTCTTT
CASSSTNRGLNTEAFF
>TRBD2|TRBJ2-3|TRBV7-2|NA
TGTGCCAGCAGCTTAGTGGGGACTAGTACCACAGATACGCAGTATTTT
CASSLVGTSTTDTQYF
>NA|TRBJ1-1|TRBV5-6|few
TGTGCCAGCAGCTTGGAACGGAGAGAAGCTTTCTTT
CASSLERREAFF
>NA|TRBJ2-3|TRBV9|NA
TGTGCCAGCAGCGTAGACCTAGCGACAGATACGCAGTATTTT
CASSVDLATDTQYF
>TRBD2|TRBJ2-7|TRBV28|NA
TGTGCCAGCAACGTAGCGGGAGGGCCCTACGAGCAGTACTTC
CASNVAGGPYEQYF
>NA|TRBJ2-7|TRBV19|NA
TGTGCCAGTAGTATAGTAGGCGGGTACCATTCCTACGAGCAGTACTTC
CASSIVGGYHSYEQYF
>NA|TRBJ2-3|TRBV4-1|NA
TGCGCCAGCAGCCAACAACAGACACCCACGCAGTATTTT
CASSQQQTPTQYF